The rows below give T cell receptor beta chains drawn from one sample of a study of T cell repertoires and Cas9 in healthy adults. Method: immunoSEQ multiplex PCR; TCRdb's copy keeps in-frame clones and lacks some. The data show fewer than 15,000 clones, with around nine tenths seen just once and approximately 2% held by the top ten. Sequencing was done on a sample of Tregs (CD4+, CD25+, CD127-, CD137-, CD154-) from PBMCs; culture status not recorded. The receptors shown here come from a human donor in good health. Each CDR3 is given with its conserved first and last residue. A D gene is named only where the DNA matches it firmly. Expanded clones get a size class; other rows say once, few or many, or leave the size out.

NA TRBJ2-5 NA TRBV5-5 CAGSLVQGRKTQYF TGTGCCGGCAGCTTGGTACAGGGTAGAAAGACCCAGTACTTC
once TRBJ1-4 NA TRBV28 CASSLPRPRQVLEKLFF TGTGCCAGCAGTCTCCCCAGACCCAGACAGGTCCTTGAAAAACTGTTTTTT
NA TRBJ2-3 TRBD2 TRBV5-1 CASSPSGGAERDTQYF TGCGCCAGCAGCCCTAGCGGGGGGGCCGAGAGGGATACGCAGTATTTT
few TRBJ2-2 NA TRBV19 CASSTRGTGELFF TGTGCCAGTAGTACTAGGGGAACCGGGGAGCTGTTTTTT
NA TRBJ2-2 TRBD2 TRBV29-1 CSVRGLGTSGDTGELFF TGCAGCGTTCGCGGACTCGGGACTAGCGGGGATACCGGGGAGCTGTTTTTT
NA TRBJ1-2 NA TRBV6-5 CASGREDYGYTF TGTGCCAGCGGACGGGAAGACTATGGCTACACCTTC
few TRBJ2-7 NA TRBV18 CASSWDTTYEQYF TGTGCCAGCTCATGGGACACCACCTACGAGCAGTACTTC
NA TRBJ2-2 TRBD2 TRBV15 CATSSLRLSGGLNTGELFF TGTGCCACCAGCAGCCTCCGACTAAGCGGGGGGCTGAACACCGGGGAGCTGTTTTTT
NA TRBJ1-6 NA TRBV7-9 CASSLAPRNSPLHF TGTGCCAGCAGCTTGGCCCCGAGGAATTCACCCCTCCACTTT
few TRBJ1-1 NA TRBV5-4 CASSLASFRMNTEAFF TGTGCCAGCAGCTTGGCATCCTTCAGGATGAACACTGAAGCTTTCTTT
NA TRBJ1-1 NA TRBV7-9 CASSSGYFNEAFF TGTGCCAGCAGCTCGGGATATTTTAATGAAGCTTTCTTT
NA TRBJ1-5 NA TRBV6-6 CASSYDQGIQPQHF TGTGCCAGCAGTTACGATCAGGGGATACAGCCCCAGCATTTT
once TRBJ1-3 TRBD1 TRBV28 CASSHRDRGNTIYF TGTGCCAGCAGTCACCGGGACAGGGGAAACACCATATATTTT
NA TRBJ2-1 NA TRBV5-1 CASSSSSIFGGRFF TGCGCCAGCAGCTCCTCATCTATTTTTGGGGGGCGGTTCTTC
NA TRBJ1-5 NA TRBV5-1 CASSLRAENQPQHF TGCGCCAGCAGCTTGCGGGCCGAAAATCAGCCCCAGCATTTT
NA TRBJ2-3 NA TRBV11-2 CASSLVLQDTQYF TGTGCCAGCAGCTTAGTGCTCCAAGATACGCAGTATTTT
NA TRBJ1-5 NA TRBV5-1 CASSLGESQPQHF TGCGCCAGCAGCTTAGGGGAGTCGCAGCCCCAGCATTTT
NA TRBJ2-5 TRBD2 TRBV2 CASRTSDGSETQYF TGTGCCAGTAGGACTAGCGATGGTAGCGAGACCCAGTACTTC
NA TRBJ2-6 NA TRBV2 CASSEAWRGSGANVLTF TGTGCCAGCAGTGAAGCATGGCGGGGTTCAGGGGCCAACGTCCTGACTTTC
NA TRBJ1-5 NA TRBV28 CASSLGLQGNIGPQHF TGTGCCAGCAGTTTAGGGTTACAGGGTAATATCGGACCCCAGCATTTT
NA TRBJ1-5 TRBD1 TRBV7-8 CASSKDRGTSNQPQHF TGTGCCAGCAGCAAGGACAGGGGAACTAGCAATCAGCCCCAGCATTTT
NA TRBJ2-1 NA TRBV10-2 CASSEASLGNEQFF TGCGCCAGCAGTGAGGCTAGTTTGGGGAATGAGCAGTTCTTC
NA TRBJ2-2 NA TRBV11-2 CASSLVPRANTGELFF TGTGCCAGCAGCTTAGTACCAAGGGCCAACACCGGGGAGCTGTTTTTT
NA TRBJ2-7 NA TRBV18 CASSPPLESSYEQYF TGTGCCAGCTCACCACCGCTCGAGTCATCCTACGAGCAGTACTTC
NA TRBJ2-5 NA TRBV2 CASRRAYQETQYF TGTGCCAGCAGGCGGGCGTACCAAGAGACCCAGTACTTC
NA TRBJ1-2 NA TRBV25-1 CASSDQSPGNYGYTF TGTGCCAGCAGTGACCAGTCCCCAGGGAACTATGGCTACACCTTC
NA TRBJ1-5 NA TRBV2 CASSVQRNQPQHF TGTGCCAGCAGTGTTCAGAGGAATCAGCCCCAGCATTTT
NA TRBJ2-3 TRBD2 TRBV11-3 CASSLGGTSGPGGDTQYF TGTGCCAGCAGCTTGGGGGGGACTAGCGGACCCGGAGGAGATACGCAGTATTTT
NA TRBJ1-3 NA TRBV5-1 CASSLVGGSGNTIYF TGCGCCAGCAGCTTGGTGGGGGGCTCTGGAAACACCATATATTTT
NA TRBJ2-1 TRBD2 TRBV9 CASSVGLAGVNEQFF TGTGCCAGCAGCGTAGGGCTAGCGGGGGTTAATGAGCAGTTCTTC
NA TRBJ2-1 NA TRBV4-1 CASSPGDEQFF TGCGCCAGCAGCCCAGGGGATGAGCAGTTCTTC
NA TRBJ1-4 NA TRBV5-4 CASSLDRLGEKLFF TGTGCCAGCAGCTTGGACAGACTGGGGGAAAAACTGTTTTTT
NA TRBJ1-1 NA TRBV5-6 CASSFLTRARDTEAFF TGTGCCAGCAGCTTCCTGACCAGGGCGAGGGACACTGAAGCTTTCTTT
NA TRBJ1-2 TRBD1 TRBV30 CAWTAGTVKVCTF TGTGCCTGGACCGCCGGGACAGTCAAAGTCTGCACCTTC
NA TRBJ1-5 NA TRBV6-1 CASSEDSYYSNQPQHF TGTGCCAGCAGTGAGGACAGCTACTATAGCAATCAGCCCCAGCATTTT
once TRBJ2-3 NA TRBV5-1 CASSLAGGRRAGAQYF TGCGCCAGCAGCTTGGCTGGAGGGCGCCGAGCCGGTGCGCAGTATTTT
NA TRBJ1-1 NA TRBV7-8 CASSLEGNTEAFF TGTGCCAGCAGCTTAGAGGGGAACACTGAAGCTTTCTTT